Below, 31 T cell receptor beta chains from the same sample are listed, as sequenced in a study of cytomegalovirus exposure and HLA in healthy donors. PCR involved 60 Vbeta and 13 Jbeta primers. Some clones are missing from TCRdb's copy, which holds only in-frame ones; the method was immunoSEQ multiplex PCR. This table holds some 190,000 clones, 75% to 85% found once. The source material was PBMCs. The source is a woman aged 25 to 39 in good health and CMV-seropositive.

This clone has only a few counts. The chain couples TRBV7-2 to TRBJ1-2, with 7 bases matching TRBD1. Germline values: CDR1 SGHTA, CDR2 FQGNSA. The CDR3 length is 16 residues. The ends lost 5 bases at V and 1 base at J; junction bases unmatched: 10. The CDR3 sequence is CASSAARDRLNYGYTF. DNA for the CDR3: TGTGCCAGCAGCGCGGCCAGGGACAGACTTAACTATGGCTACACCTTC.

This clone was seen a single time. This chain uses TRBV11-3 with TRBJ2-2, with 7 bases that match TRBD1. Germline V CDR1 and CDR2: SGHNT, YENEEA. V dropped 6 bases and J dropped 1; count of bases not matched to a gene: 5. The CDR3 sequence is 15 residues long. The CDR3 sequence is CASRNRDRNTGELFF. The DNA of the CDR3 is TGTGCCAGCAGGAACCGGGACAGGAACACCGGGGAGCTGTTTTTT.

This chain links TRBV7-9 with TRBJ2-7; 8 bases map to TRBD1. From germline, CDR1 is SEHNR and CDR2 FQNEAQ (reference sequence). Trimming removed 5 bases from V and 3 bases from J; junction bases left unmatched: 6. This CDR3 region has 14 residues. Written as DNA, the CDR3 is TGTGCCAGCAGCCACGGGACAGGTTTCTACGAGCAGTACTTC. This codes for CASSHGTGFYEQYF.

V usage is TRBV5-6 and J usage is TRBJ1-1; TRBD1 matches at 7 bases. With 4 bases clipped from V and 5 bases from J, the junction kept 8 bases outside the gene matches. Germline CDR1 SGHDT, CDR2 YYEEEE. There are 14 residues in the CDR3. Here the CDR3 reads CASSIRGETTEAFF. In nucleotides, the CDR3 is TGTGCCAGCAGCATCAGGGGGGAGACGACTGAAGCTTTCTTT.

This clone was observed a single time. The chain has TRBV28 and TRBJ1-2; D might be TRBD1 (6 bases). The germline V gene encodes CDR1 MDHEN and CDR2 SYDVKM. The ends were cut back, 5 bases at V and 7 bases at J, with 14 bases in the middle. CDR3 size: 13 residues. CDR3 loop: CASSLKTGSGYTF. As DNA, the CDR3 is TGTGCCAGCAGTCTCAAGACAGGTTCTGGCTACACCTTC.

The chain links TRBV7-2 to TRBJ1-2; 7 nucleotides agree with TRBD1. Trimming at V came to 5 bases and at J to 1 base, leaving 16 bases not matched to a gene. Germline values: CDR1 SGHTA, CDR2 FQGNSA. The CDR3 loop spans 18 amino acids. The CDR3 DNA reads TGTGCCAGCAGCCCCTCATCCTCCACCGGGACAGTTAACTATGGCTACACCTTC. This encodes CASSPSSSTGTVNYGYTF.

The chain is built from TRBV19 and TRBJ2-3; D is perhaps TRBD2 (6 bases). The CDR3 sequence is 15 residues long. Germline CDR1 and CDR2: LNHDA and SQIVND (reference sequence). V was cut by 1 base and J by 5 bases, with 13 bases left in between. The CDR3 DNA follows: TGTGCCAGTAGTATAGGTAGCGGCGTGGGAGATACGCAGTATTTT. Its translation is CASSIGSGVGDTQYF.

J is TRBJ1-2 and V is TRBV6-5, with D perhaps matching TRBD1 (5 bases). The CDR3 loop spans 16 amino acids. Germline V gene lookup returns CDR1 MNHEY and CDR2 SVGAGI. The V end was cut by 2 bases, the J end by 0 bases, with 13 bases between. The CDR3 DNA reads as TGTGCCAGCAGTTACCCTCACCAGACAGCTAACTATGGCTACACCTTC. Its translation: CASSYPHQTANYGYTF.

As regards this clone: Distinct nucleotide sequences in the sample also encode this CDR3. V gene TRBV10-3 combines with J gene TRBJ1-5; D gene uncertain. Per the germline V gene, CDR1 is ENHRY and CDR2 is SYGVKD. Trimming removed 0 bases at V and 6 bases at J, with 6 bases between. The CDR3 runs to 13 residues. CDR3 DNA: TGTGCCATCAGTGAGTCGACGGGTCAGCCCCAGCATTTT. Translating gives CAISESTGQPQHF.

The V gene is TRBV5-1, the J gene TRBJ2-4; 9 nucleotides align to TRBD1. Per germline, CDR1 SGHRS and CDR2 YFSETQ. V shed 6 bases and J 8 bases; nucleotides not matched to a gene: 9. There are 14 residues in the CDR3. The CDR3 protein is CASTSGTGRDIQYF. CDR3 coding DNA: TGCGCCAGCACCTCCGGGACAGGGAGGGACATTCAGTACTTC.

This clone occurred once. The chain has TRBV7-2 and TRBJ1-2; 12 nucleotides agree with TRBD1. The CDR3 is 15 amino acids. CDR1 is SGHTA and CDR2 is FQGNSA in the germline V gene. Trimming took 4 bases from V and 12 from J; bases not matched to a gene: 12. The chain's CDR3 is CASSSAYGTGGRHTF. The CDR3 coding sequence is TGTGCCAGCAGCTCTGCCTACGGGACAGGGGGCCGCCACACCTTC.

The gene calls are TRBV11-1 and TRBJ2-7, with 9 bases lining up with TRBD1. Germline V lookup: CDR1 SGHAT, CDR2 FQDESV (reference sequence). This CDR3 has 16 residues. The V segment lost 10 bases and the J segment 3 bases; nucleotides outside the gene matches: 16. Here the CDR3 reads CATGGRDRDKGYEQYF. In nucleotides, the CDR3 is TGTGCCACCGGTGGCCGGGACAGGGACAAGGGCTACGAGCAGTACTTC.

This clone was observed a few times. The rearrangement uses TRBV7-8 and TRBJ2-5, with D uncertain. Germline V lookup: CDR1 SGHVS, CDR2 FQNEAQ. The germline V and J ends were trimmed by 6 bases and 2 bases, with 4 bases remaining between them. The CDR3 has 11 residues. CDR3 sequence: CASRAQETQYF. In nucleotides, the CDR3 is TGTGCCAGCAGGGCTCAAGAGACCCAGTACTTC.

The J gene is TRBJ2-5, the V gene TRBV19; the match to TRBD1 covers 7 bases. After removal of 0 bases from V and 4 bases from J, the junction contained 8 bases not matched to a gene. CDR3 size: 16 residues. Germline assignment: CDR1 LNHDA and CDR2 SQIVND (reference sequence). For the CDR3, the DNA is TGTGCCAGTAGTATAGATCTAGGGGGCGCGGCAGAGACCCAGTACTTC. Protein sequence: CASSIDLGGAAETQYF. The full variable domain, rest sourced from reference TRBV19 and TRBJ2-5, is DGGITQSPKYLFRKEGQNVTLSCEQNLNHDAMYWYRQDPGQGLRLIYYSQIVNDFQKGDIAEGYSVSREKKESFPLTVTSAQKNPTAFYLCASSIDLGGAAETQYFGPGTRLLVL.

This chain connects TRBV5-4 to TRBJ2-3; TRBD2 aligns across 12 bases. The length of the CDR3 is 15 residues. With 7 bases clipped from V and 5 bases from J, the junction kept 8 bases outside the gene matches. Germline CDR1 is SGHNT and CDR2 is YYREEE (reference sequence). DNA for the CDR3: TGTGCCAGCGATCTAGCGGGGGGGCACGAAGATACGCAGTATTTT. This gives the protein CASDLAGGHEDTQYF.

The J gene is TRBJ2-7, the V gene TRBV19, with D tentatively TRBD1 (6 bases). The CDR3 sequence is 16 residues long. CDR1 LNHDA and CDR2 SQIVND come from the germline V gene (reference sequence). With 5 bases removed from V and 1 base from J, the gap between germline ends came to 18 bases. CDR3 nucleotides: TGTGCCAGTAGTTCTAAACAGGGATCCCCTTCCTACGAGCAGTACTTC. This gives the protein CASSSKQGSPSYEQYF.

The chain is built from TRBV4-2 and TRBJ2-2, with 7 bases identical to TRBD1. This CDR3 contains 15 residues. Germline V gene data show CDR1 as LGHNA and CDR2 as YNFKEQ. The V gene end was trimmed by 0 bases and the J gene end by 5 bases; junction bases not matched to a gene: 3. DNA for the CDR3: TGTGCCAGCAGCCAAGACGAGACAGGGACCGGGGAGCTGTTTTTT. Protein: CASSQDETGTGELFF.

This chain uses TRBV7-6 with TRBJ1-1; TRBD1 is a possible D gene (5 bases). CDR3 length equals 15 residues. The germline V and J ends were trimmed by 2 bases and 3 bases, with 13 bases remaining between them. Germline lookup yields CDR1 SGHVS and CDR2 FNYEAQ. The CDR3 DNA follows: TGTGCCAGCAGCTTACAGGGAGGAGGGGACACTGAAGCTTTCTTT. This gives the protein CASSLQGGGDTEAFF.

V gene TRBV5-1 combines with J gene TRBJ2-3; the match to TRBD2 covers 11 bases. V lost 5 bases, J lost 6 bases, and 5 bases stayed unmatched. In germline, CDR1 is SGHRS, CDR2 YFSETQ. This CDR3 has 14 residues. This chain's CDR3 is CASSSGTSGDTQYF. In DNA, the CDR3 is TGCGCCAGCAGTTCCGGGACTAGCGGCGATACGCAGTATTTT.

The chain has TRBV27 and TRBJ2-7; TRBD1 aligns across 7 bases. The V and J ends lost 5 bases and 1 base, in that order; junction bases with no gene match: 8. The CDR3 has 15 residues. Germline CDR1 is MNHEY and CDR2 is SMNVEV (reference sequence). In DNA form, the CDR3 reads TGTGCCAGCAGTAGCCCGGGACAGATGTCCTACGAGCAGTACTTC. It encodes CASSSPGQMSYEQYF.

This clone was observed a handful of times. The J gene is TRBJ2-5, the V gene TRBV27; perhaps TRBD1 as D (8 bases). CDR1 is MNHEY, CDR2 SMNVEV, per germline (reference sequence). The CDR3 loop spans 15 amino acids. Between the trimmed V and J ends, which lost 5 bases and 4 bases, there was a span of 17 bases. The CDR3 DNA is TGTGCCAGCAGTCCTAGGACAGGGAGGGGAGAGACCCAGTACTTC. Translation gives CASSPRTGRGETQYF.

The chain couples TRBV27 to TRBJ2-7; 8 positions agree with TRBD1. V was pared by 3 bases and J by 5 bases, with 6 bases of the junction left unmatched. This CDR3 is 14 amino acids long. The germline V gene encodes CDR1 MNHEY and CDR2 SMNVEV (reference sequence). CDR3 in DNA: TGTGCCAGCAGTTTGGGACAGGAGGGTAACGAGCAGTACTTC. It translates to CASSLGQEGNEQYF.

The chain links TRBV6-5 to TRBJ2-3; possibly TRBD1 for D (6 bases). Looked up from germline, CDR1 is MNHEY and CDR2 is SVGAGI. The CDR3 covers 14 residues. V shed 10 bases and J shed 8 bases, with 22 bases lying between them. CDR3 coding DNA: TGTGCCACCGCCTCGACAGAGGGGGATGTTACGCAGTATTTT. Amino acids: CATASTEGDVTQYF.

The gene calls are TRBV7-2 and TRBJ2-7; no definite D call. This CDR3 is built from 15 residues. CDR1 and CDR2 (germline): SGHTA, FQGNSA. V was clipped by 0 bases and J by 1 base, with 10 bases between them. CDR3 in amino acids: CASSLASGVSYEQYF. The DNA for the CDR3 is TGTGCCAGCAGCTTAGCTTCTGGAGTATCCTACGAGCAGTACTTC. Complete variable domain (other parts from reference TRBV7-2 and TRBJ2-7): GAGVSQSPSNKVTEKGKDVELRCDPISGHTALYWYRQSLGQGLEFLIYFQGNSAPDKSGLPSDRFSAERTGGSVSTLTIQRTQQEDSAVYLCASSLASGVSYEQYFGPGTRLTVT.

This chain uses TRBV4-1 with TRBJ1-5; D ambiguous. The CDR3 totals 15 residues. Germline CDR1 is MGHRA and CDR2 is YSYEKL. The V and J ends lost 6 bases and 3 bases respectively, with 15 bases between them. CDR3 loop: CASRGVGRVNQPQHF. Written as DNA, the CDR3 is TGCGCCAGCAGGGGCGTGGGGAGGGTCAATCAGCCCCAGCATTTT.

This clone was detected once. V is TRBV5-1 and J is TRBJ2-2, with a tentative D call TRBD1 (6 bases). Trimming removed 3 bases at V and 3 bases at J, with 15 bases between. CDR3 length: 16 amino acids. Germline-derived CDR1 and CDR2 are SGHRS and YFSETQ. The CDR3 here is CASSYYRDPDTGELFF. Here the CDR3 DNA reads TGCGCCAGCAGCTACTACAGGGATCCCGACACCGGGGAGCTGTTTTTT.

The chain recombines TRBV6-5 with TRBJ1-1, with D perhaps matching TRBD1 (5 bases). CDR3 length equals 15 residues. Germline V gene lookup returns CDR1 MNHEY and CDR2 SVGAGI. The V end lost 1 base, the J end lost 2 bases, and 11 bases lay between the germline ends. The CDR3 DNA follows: TGTGCCAGCAGTTACTTCGAGACAGCAAACACTGAAGCTTTCTTT. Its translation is CASSYFETANTEAFF.

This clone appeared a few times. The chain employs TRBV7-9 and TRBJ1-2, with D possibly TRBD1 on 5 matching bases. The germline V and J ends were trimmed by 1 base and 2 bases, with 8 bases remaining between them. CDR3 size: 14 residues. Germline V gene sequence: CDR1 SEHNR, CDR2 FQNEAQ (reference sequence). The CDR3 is CASSLDDSNYGYTF. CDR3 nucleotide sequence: TGTGCCAGCAGCTTAGACGACAGCAACTATGGCTACACCTTC.

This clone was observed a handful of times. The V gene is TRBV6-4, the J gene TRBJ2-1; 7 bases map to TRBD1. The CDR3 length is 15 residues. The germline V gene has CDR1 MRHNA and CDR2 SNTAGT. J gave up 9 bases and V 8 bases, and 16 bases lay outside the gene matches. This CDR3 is CASSMSRGHSGEQFF. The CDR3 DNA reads TGTGCCAGCTCTATGTCGAGGGGGCATTCTGGTGAGCAGTTCTTC.

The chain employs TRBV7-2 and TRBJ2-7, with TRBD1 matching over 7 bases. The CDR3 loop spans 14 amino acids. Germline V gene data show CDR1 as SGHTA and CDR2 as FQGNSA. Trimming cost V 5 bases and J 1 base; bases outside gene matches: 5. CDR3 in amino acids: CASSPPGQSYEQYF. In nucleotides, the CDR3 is TGTGCCAGCAGCCCACCGGGACAGTCCTACGAGCAGTACTTC.

CDR3 coding DNA: TGTGCCAGCAGTTTATTGCAGCGGGGGGGGGAAAGCGAGCAGTACTTC. This translates into CASSLLQRGGESEQYF. This sequence joins TRBV28 and TRBJ2-7; TRBD2 aligns across 10 bases. With 1 base clipped from V and 6 bases from J, the junction kept 9 bases outside the gene matches. The germline gives CDR1 MDHEN, CDR2 SYDVKM. The CDR3 is 16 residues long.